Below, 5 T cell receptor beta chains from the same sample are listed, as sequenced in a study of blood T cell repertoires in COVID-19. Here immunoSEQ multiplex PCR was the method, and the copy in TCRdb shows in-frame clones only, minus some. In the table there are around 200,000 clones, roughly 77% of which are singletons. The sequenced material came from PBMCs or T cells enriched from blood (not recorded which). The receptors derive from a man aged 35 to 55 who had recovered from COVID-19.

The chain recombines TRBV5-1 with TRBJ2-1; 9 positions match TRBD2. After removal of 0 bases from V and 5 bases from J, the junction contained 3 bases not matched to a gene. Germline CDR1 SGHRS, CDR2 YFSETQ. The length of the CDR3 is 15 residues. CDR3 amino acids: CASSLVSSGNNEQFF. CDR3 bases: TGCGCCAGCAGCTTGGTGTCTAGCGGGAACAATGAGCAGTTCTTC.

The chain carries TRBV12-5 and TRBJ2-7, with 7 positions matching TRBD2. Trimming removed 5 bases from V and 6 bases from J; junction bases left unmatched: 7. The CDR3 sequence is 13 residues long. In germline, CDR1 is LGHNT, CDR2 FRNRAP. This CDR3 reads CASGPGDYSEQYF. For the CDR3, the DNA is TGTGCTAGTGGTCCGGGGGACTACAGCGAGCAGTACTTC.

This clone has a handful of counts. V gene TRBV4-2 combines with J gene TRBJ2-2, with 7 positions matching TRBD2. Germline-derived CDR1 and CDR2 are LGHNA and YNFKEQ. Germline trimming cut 1 base from V and 5 bases from J; bases unmatched to any gene: 7. The CDR3 is 16 amino acids. CDR3 sequence: CASSQATGAGTGELFF. CDR3 nucleotides: TGTGCCAGCAGCCAAGCGACGGGAGCGGGGACCGGGGAGCTGTTTTTT.

V gene TRBV7-3 combines with J gene TRBJ1-2; weak D call: TRBD1 (6 bases). This CDR3 comprises 14 residues. V shed 5 bases and J shed 8 bases, with 18 bases lying between them. Germline loops: CDR1 SGHTA, CDR2 FQGTGA. The DNA of the CDR3 is TGTGCCAGCAGCCACCGGGGGGGGGCTGAGGGCTACACCTTC. It encodes CASSHRGGAEGYTF.

Points on this clone: This CDR3 is also generated by other DNA sequences in the sample. J is TRBJ2-7 and V is TRBV9; the match to TRBD1 covers 8 bases. Losses at the gene ends were 4 bases for V and 1 base for J; bases not matched to a gene: 7. Looked up from germline, CDR1 is SGDLS and CDR2 is YYNGEE. This CDR3 spans 15 amino acids. CDR3 protein: CASSPDRGPSYEQYF. CDR3 coding DNA: TGTGCCAGCAGCCCCGACAGGGGACCATCCTACGAGCAGTACTTC.